One and the same sample provided the 14 T cell receptor beta chains below, sequenced in a study of regulatory T cells in long-lasting Graves disease. According to the study, TCR beta libraries were built with iRepertoire HTBI primers and CDR3-region Arm-PCR. One entry per CDR3 protein, called by TCRdb with MiXCR from the multiplex PCR reads. The sample consists of 500,000 or so distinct CDR3 sequences, 13% to 15% of them appearing once. Time point defined: newly diagnosed GD, antithyroid drugs for less than 3 months. PBMCs provided the RNA from which the TCR library was made. This same sample was also taken into another study, of T cells in Graves' hyperthyroidism and ophthalmopathy.

The source material was peripheral blood mononuclear cells (PBMCs), sampled at new diagnosis, from a patient treated with antithyroid drugs. These receptors were taken from a woman aged 45-60 years with Graves disease.

There are many counts of this clonotype. V gene TRBV29-1 combines with J gene TRBJ2-5; D is undetermined. CDR1 SQVTM and CDR2 ANQGSEA come from the germline V gene. V lost 4 bases and J 1 base, leaving 7 bases between the germline ends. This CDR3 comprises 12 residues. Here the CDR3 reads CSVVAAQETQYF. The DNA of the CDR3 is TGCAGCGTTGTCGCAGCCCAAGAGACCCAGTACTTC.

This clonotype was recorded many times. V usage is TRBV20-1 and J usage is TRBJ1-2, with D unresolved. The CDR3 is 11 amino acids. Trimming removed 7 bases at V and 2 bases at J, with 8 bases between. The germline V gene has CDR1 DFQATT and CDR2 SNEGSKA (reference sequence). In DNA, the CDR3 is TGCAGTGTGGGGTCGAACTATGGCTACACCTTC. Translating it yields CSVGSNYGYTF.

This clonotype has ten or more counts. The chain is built from TRBV7-9 and TRBJ2-7, with D maybe TRBD1 (5 bases). V was clipped by 6 bases and J by 3 bases, with 15 bases between them. Germline V gene lookup returns CDR1 SEHNR and CDR2 FQNEAQ (reference sequence). The CDR3 has 14 amino acids. The CDR3 coding sequence is TGTGCCAGCAGTCGACCAGGGCCCATCTACGAGCAGTACTTC. Residues: CASSRPGPIYEQYF.

This clonotype was counted only a few times. The chain combines TRBV2 with TRBJ1-4, with D perhaps TRBD1 (6 bases). The CDR3 loop spans 14 amino acids. Trimming cost V 6 bases and J 8 bases, with 16 bases left between them. The germline V gene encodes CDR1 SNHLY and CDR2 FYNNEI. In DNA form, the CDR3 reads TGTGCCAGCAGCGGGACATTCATTTCCGAAAAACTGTTTTTT. It translates to CASSGTFISEKLFF.

A few counts support this clonotype. Since a much larger clone is just one base distant, this may be a read error. As the CDR3 is not closed by the conserved phenylalanine or tryptophan, this likely results from a read error. This chain links TRBV28 with TRBJ1-5, with D perhaps TRBD1 (6 bases). CDR1 is MDHEN, CDR2 SYDVKM, per germline. CDR3 length: 15 residues. V dropped 10 bases and J dropped 5 bases, with 21 bases sitting between them. CDR3 sequence (DNA): TGTGCCACGACCGGACGGACAGACGATTATCAGCCCCAGCATCTT. Protein sequence: CATTGRTDDYQPQHL.

This clonotype was observed a handful of times. This chain connects TRBV18 to TRBJ2-1; tentatively, D is TRBD1 (6 bases). The CDR3 runs to 16 residues. Trimming removed 2 bases from V and 4 bases from J, with 15 bases in between. Germline values: CDR1 KGHSH, CDR2 LQKENI. Here the CDR3 reads CASSPGGGLHYNEQFF. DNA for the CDR3: TGTGCCAGCTCACCAGGGGGCGGTTTACATTACAATGAGCAGTTCTTC. The complete variable domain, with remaining parts taken from reference TRBV18 and TRBJ2-1, reads NAGVMQNPRHLVRRRGQEARLRCSPMKGHSHVYWYRQLPEEGLKFMVYLQKENIIDESGMPKERFSAEFPKEGPSILRIQQVVRGDSAAYFCASSPGGGLHYNEQFFGPGTRLTVL.

This clonotype was seen at least ten times. This chain uses TRBV24-1 with TRBJ2-3; unclear D gene. The V and J ends lost 1 base and 0 bases respectively, with 7 bases between them. The CDR3 sequence is 15 residues long. CDR1 is KGHDR and CDR2 is SFDVKD in the germline V gene. CDR3 protein: CATSDFQRSTDTQYF. The DNA of the CDR3 is TGTGCCACCAGTGATTTCCAGAGAAGCACAGATACGCAGTATTTT.

CDR3 nucleotides: TGTGCCAGCAGTGAGCAGGGGGCAGTTTCCGGGGAGCTGTTTTTT. It encodes CASSEQGAVSGELFF. The J gene is TRBJ2-2, the V gene TRBV2, with 8 bases lining up with TRBD1. The CDR3 is 15 amino acids. The V gene's germline CDR1 is SNHLY and CDR2 FYNNEI. With 3 bases clipped from V and 6 bases from J, the junction kept 6 bases outside the gene matches.

This clonotype was counted ten times or more. This chain connects TRBV30 to TRBJ2-7, with D unresolved. This CDR3 spans 14 amino acids. V lost 1 base and J 3 bases, leaving 13 bases between the germline ends. Per germline, CDR1 GTSNPN and CDR2 SVGIG (reference sequence). The CDR3 DNA reads as TGTGCCTGGAGTGCAGGCCTTCACCTCTACGAGCAGTACTTC. This translates into CAWSAGLHLYEQYF.

This clonotype was detected many times. V gene TRBV19 combines with J gene TRBJ1-5; D is perhaps TRBD1 (5 bases). Germline V CDR1 and CDR2: LNHDA, SQIVND (reference sequence). The V end was cut by 7 bases, the J end by 0 bases, with 13 bases between. The CDR3 sequence is 15 residues long. CDR3 sequence (DNA): TGTGCCAGTACTACGACAGTCTCTAGCAATCAGCCCCAGCATTTT. Amino acids: CASTTTVSSNQPQHF.

This clonotype has a count of ten or more. This chain joins TRBV3-1 and TRBJ2-1; D remains unclear. The CDR3 contains 17 residues. CDR1 and CDR2 (germline): LGHDT, YNNKEL (reference sequence). V lost 4 bases, J lost 5 bases, and 21 bases lay in between. In nucleotides, the CDR3 is TGTGCCAGCAGCCTGTACAGCCAGATGACCTTCAACAATGAGCAGTTCTTC. It is translated as CASSLYSQMTFNNEQFF.

This clonotype was observed many times. This chain links TRBV20-1 with TRBJ2-7; 9 bases agree with TRBD2. The length of the CDR3 is 14 residues. Germline CDR1 DFQATT, CDR2 SNEGSKA (reference sequence). V lost 1 base, J lost 3 bases, and 4 bases stayed unmatched. In DNA form, the CDR3 reads TGCAGTGCTAGAGGGCTAGCGGGATTCTACGAGCAGTACTTC. Protein product: CSARGLAGFYEQYF.

V usage is TRBV6-2 or TRBV6-3 and J usage is TRBJ2-5; the D gene could be TRBD1 or TRBD2 (6 bases each). V lost 8 bases and J 4 bases, leaving 14 bases between the germline ends. Looked up from germline, CDR1 is MNHEY and CDR2 is SVGEGT. This CDR3 region has 13 residues. The CDR3 DNA sequence: TGTGCCAGCGGGTTGGAGGGGGGAGAGACCCAGTACTTC. Its protein product is CASGLEGGETQYF.

This clonotype was recorded at least ten times. The chain has TRBV5-1 and TRBJ2-7, with 7 nucleotides matching TRBD1. The CDR3 spans 18 residues. The germline V gene has CDR1 SGHRS and CDR2 YFSETQ. V shed 4 bases, J shed 3 bases, and the junction held 19 bases outside the gene matches. The CDR3 reads CASSPGRHRGPVGYEQYF. CDR3 nucleotide sequence: TGCGCCAGCAGCCCCGGTCGGCACAGGGGACCGGTAGGCTACGAGCAGTACTTC.